This TCR beta chain stems from a study of blood T cell repertoires in COVID-19. Libraries were prepared by immunoSEQ multiplex PCR; TCRdb keeps only in-frame clonotypes and omits some of them. Found here are approximately 480,000 clones, roughly nine tenths of them singletons; the top ten hold approximately 0.7%. Enrollees, about 18 to 89 years old, lived in 24 US areas. Clinical history reported by participants formed the basis on which cohorts were assigned. The CDR3 consists of 17 residues. Germline loops: CDR1 LNHDA, CDR2 SQIVND (reference sequence). The ends were cut back, 3 bases at V and 5 bases at J, with 22 bases in the middle.

The sequenced sample was PBMCs or T cells enriched from blood (not recorded which). This TCR derives from a woman aged 18-30 years who had recovered from COVID-19. J is TRBJ2-5 and V is TRBV19; TRBD2 might be the D (7 bases). CDR3: CASSINLGRGRGETQYF. CDR3 coding DNA: TGTGCCAGTAGTATCAATCTAGGGCGGGGGCGTGGCGAGACCCAGTACTTC. Based on the CDR3 plus reference TRBV19 and TRBJ2-5, the full variable domain is DGGITQSPKYLFRKEGQNVTLSCEQNLNHDAMYWYRQDPGQGLRLIYYSQIVNDFQKGDIAEGYSVSREKKESFPLTVTSAQKNPTAFYLCASSINLGRGRGETQYFGPGTRLLVL.